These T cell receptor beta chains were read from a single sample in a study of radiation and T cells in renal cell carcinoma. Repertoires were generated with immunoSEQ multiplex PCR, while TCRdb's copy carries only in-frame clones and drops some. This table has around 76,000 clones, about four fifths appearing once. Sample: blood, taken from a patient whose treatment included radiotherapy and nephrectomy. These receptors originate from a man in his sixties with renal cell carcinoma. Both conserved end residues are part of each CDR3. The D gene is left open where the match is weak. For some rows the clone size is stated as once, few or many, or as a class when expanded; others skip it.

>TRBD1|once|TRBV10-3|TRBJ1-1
CAISRAGGMTSTEAFF
TGTGCCATCAGTAGGGCAGGGGGCATGACGAGCACTGAAGCTTTCTTT
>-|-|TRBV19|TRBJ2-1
CASTQDYNEQFF
TGTGCCAGTACCCAAGATTACAATGAGCAGTTCTTC
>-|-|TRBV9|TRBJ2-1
CASSALQGWPYNEQFF
TGTGCCAGCAGCGCCCTTCAGGGGTGGCCCTACAATGAGCAGTTCTTC
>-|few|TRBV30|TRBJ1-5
CAWTGRGSNQPQHF
TGTGCCTGGACGGGAAGGGGGAGCAATCAGCCCCAGCATTTT
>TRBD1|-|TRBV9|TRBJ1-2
CASSVVEGRDRGGYTF
TGTGCCAGCAGCGTAGTGGAGGGTAGGGACAGGGGCGGCTACACCTTC
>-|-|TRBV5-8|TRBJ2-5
CASSLAEETQYF
TGTGCCAGCAGCTTGGCCGAAGAGACCCAGTACTTC
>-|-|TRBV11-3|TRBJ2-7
CASSLGTLSSYEQYF
TGTGCCAGCAGCTTAGGGACTTTGAGCTCCTACGAGCAGTACTTC
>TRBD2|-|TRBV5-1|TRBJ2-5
CASSRGGPGVETQYF
TGCGCCAGCAGCCGGGGAGGGCCGGGGGTAGAGACCCAGTACTTC
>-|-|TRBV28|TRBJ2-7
CASTIPGEQYF
TGTGCCAGCACCATTCCCGGTGAGCAGTACTTC
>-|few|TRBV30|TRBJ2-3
CAWSADRGGTDTQYF
TGTGCCTGGAGCGCCGACAGGGGAGGGACAGATACGCAGTATTTT
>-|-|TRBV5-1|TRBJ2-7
CASSLGSGIQYEQYF
TGCGCCAGCAGCCTTGGGTCGGGCATCCAATACGAGCAGTACTTC
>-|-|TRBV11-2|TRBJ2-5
CASSLENQETQYF
TGTGCCAGCAGCTTAGAAAACCAAGAGACCCAGTACTTC
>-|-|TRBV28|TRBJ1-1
CASTISGIVWSTEAFF
TGTGCCAGCACCATTTCAGGGATAGTATGGAGCACTGAAGCTTTCTTT
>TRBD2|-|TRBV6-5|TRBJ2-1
CASSSVAGEVRNEQFF
TGTGCCAGCAGTTCCGTAGCGGGAGAAGTTAGGAATGAGCAGTTCTTC
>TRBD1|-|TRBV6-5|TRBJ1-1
CASSSDRAGNTEAFF
TGTGCCAGCAGTTCAGACAGGGCCGGAAACACTGAAGCTTTCTTT
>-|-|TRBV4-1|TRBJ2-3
CASSQLRDADTQYF
TGCGCCAGCAGCCAACTCAGGGACGCAGATACGCAGTATTTT
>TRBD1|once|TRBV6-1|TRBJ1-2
CASSDHNRGWGYTF
TGTGCCAGCAGTGATCACAACAGGGGCTGGGGCTACACCTTC
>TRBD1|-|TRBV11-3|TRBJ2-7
CASSLGTGDRGEQYF
TGTGCCAGCAGCTTAGGAACGGGGGACAGGGGGGAGCAGTACTTC
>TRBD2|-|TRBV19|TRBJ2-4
CASSPPTSGRAFGKNIQYF
TGTGCCAGTAGTCCTCCGACTAGCGGGAGGGCCTTTGGCAAAAACATTCAGTACTTC
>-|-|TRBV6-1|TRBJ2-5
CASVWGAETQYF
TGTGCCAGCGTCTGGGGGGCAGAGACCCAGTACTTC
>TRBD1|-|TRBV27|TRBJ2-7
CASSSLPGGFTYEQYF
TGTGCCAGCAGTTCGCTACCAGGGGGCTTTACCTACGAGCAGTACTTC
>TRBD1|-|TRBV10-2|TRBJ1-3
CASSEPGQGWSGNTIYF
TGCGCCAGCAGTGAACCGGGACAGGGATGGTCTGGAAACACCATATATTTT
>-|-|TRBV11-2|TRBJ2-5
CASSLNSRAPAGETQYF
TGTGCCAGCAGCCTCAACTCCAGGGCCCCCGCCGGGGAGACCCAGTACTTC
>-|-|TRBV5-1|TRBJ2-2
CASTPGGPNTGELFF
TGCGCCAGCACCCCCGGGGGGCCGAACACCGGGGAGCTGTTTTTT
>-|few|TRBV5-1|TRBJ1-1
CASSLGTFMNTEAFF
TGCGCCAGCAGCTTGGGGACCTTCATGAACACTGAAGCTTTCTTT
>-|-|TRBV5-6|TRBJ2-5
CASSLASVGETQYF
TGTGCCAGCAGCTTGGCCTCGGTCGGGGAGACCCAGTACTTC
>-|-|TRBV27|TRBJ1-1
CASSLEVYTEAFF
TGTGCCAGCAGTTTGGAGGTATATACTGAAGCTTTCTTT
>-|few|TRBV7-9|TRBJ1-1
CASSLTLENTEAFF
TGTGCCAGCAGCTTAACTTTAGAGAACACTGAAGCTTTCTTT
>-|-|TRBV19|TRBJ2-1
CASSMGGASSYNEQFF
TGTGCCAGTAGTATGGGCGGTGCGAGCTCCTACAATGAGCAGTTCTTC
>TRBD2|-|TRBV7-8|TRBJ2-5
CASSLRMVASGLQGETQYF
TGTGCCAGCAGCTTAAGGATGGTGGCTAGCGGGCTGCAGGGGGAGACCCAGTACTTC
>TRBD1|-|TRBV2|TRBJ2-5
CASRLQGARETQYF
TGTGCCAGCAGGCTACAGGGGGCGAGGGAGACCCAGTACTTC
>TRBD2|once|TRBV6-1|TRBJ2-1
CASSEVAGAWNEQFF
TGTGCCAGCAGTGAAGTAGCGGGAGCATGGAATGAGCAGTTCTTC
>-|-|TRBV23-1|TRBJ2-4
CASSPDGFLAKNIQYF
TGCGCCAGCAGTCCCGACGGATTTCTAGCCAAAAACATTCAGTACTTC
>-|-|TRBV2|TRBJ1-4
CASSEASNPEKLFF
TGTGCCAGCAGTGAAGCTTCCAACCCCGAAAAACTGTTTTTT
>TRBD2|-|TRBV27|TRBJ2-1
CASSLWGGFNEQFF
TGTGCCAGCAGTTTATGGGGGGGGTTCAATGAGCAGTTCTTC
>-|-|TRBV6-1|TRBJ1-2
CASSDVRVGRGYTF
TGTGCCAGCAGTGATGTCAGGGTGGGACGGGGCTACACCTTC
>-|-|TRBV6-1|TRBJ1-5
CASNSGQRNQPQHF
TGTGCCAGCAACTCGGGGCAGAGGAATCAGCCCCAGCATTTT
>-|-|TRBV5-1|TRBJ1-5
CASSLGAADSGAQHF
TGCGCCAGCAGCTTGGGGGCTGCGGACTCAGGAGCCCAGCATTTT
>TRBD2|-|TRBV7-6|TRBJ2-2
CASSSPLAEVNTGELFF
TGTGCCAGCAGCTCCCCTCTAGCGGAGGTGAACACCGGGGAGCTGTTTTTT
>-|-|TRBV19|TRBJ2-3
CASSIAEGSTDTQYF
TGTGCCAGTAGTATAGCGGAGGGGAGCACAGATACGCAGTATTTT
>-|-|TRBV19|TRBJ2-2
CASSNGAHGGTGELFF
TGTGCCAGTAGTAATGGGGCACATGGAGGCACCGGGGAGCTGTTTTTT
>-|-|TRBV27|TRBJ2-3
CASSSNGNTQYF
TGTGCCAGCAGTTCGAATGGAAATACGCAGTATTTT
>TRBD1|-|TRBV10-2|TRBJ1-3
CASSPTGGGNTIYF
TGCGCCAGCAGCCCGACAGGGGGTGGAAACACCATATATTTT
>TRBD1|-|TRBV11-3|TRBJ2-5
CASSFSTGTAEETQYF
TGTGCCAGCAGCTTCTCGACCGGGACAGCAGAAGAGACCCAGTACTTC
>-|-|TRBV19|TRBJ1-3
CASTTRDFSGNTIYF
TGTGCCAGTACCACGAGGGACTTTTCTGGAAACACCATATATTTT
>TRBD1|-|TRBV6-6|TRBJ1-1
CASTEQGINTEAFF
TGTGCCAGCACCGAACAGGGGATTAACACTGAAGCTTTCTTT
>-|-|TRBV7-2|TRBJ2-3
CASSLAGSVMADTQYF
TGTGCCAGCAGCTTAGCGGGCAGCGTCATGGCAGATACGCAGTATTTT